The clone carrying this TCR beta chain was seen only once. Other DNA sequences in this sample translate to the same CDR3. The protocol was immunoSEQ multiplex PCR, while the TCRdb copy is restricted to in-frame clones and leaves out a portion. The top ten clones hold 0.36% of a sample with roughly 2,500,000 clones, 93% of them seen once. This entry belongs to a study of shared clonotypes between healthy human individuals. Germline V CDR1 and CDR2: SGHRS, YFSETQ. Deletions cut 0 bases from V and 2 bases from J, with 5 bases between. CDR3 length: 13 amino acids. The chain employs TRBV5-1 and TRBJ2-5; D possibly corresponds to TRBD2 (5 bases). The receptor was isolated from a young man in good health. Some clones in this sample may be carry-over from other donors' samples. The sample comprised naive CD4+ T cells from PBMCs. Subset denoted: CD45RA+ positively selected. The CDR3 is CASSLGRQETQYF. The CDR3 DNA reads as TGCGCCAGCAGCTTGGGGAGGCAAGAGACCCAGTACTTC.